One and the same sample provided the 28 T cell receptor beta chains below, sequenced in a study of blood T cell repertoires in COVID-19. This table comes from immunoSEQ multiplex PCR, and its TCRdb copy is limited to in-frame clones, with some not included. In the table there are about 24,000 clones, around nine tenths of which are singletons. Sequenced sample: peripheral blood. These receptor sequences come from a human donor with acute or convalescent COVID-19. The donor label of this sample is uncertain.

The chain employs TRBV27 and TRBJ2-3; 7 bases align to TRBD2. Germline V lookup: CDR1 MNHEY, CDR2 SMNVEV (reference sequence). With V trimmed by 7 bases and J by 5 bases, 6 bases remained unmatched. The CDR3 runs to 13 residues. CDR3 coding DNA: TGTGCCAGCATTGGCGGGAGAGGAGATACGCAGTATTTT. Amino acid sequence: CASIGGRGDTQYF.

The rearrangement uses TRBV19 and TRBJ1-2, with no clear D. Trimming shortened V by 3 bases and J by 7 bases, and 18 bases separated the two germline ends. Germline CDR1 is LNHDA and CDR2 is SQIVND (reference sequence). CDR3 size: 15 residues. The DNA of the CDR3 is TGTGCCAGTAGTATCCGTAGGAGCCCCGTCGCTGGCTACACCTTC. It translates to CASSIRRSPVAGYTF.

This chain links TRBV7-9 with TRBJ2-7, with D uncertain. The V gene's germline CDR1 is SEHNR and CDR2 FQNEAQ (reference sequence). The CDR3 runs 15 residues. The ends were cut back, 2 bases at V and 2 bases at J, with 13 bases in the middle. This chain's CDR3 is CASSLRSQTTYEQYF. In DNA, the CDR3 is TGTGCCAGCAGCTTAAGGTCCCAAACTACCTACGAGCAGTACTTC.

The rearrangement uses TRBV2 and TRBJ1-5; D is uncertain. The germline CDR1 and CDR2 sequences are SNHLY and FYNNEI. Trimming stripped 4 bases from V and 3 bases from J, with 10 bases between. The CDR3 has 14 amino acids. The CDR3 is CASSARGSNQPQHF. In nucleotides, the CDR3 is TGTGCCAGCAGTGCGCGCGGCTCCAATCAGCCCCAGCATTTT.

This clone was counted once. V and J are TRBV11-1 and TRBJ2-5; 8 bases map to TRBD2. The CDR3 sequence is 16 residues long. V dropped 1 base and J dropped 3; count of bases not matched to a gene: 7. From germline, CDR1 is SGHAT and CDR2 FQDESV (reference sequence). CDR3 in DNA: TGTGCCAGCAGCTTAGAGTCGGGTAGCGGGAAAGAGACCCAGTACTTC. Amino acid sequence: CASSLESGSGKETQYF.

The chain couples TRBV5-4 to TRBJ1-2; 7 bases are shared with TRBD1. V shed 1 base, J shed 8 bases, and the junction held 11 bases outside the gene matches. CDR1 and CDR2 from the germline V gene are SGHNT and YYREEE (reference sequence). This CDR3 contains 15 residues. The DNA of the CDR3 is TGTGCCAGCAGCTTGCCGGGACAGCGAACAGTAGGCTACACCTTC. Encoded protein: CASSLPGQRTVGYTF.

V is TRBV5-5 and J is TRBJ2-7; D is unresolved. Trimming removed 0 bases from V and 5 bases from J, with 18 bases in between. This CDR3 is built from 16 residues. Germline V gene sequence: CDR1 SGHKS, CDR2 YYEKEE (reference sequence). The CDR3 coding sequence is TGTGCCAGCAGCTTGGAAGGTCGTTGGGCTTTCCACGAGCAGTACTTC. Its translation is CASSLEGRWAFHEQYF.

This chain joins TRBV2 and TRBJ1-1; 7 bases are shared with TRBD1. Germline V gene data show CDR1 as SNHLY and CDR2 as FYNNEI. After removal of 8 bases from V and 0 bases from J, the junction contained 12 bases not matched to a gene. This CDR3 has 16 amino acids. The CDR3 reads CASGRTGSPMNTEAFF. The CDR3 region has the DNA TGTGCCAGCGGACGGACAGGCAGTCCTATGAACACTGAAGCTTTCTTT.

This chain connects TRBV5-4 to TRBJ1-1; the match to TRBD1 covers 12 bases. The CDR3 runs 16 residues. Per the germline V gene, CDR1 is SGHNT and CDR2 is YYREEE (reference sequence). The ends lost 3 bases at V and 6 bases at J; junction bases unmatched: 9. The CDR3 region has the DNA TGTGCCAGCAGCTCCAGGGGACAGGGGGCGCAGGCTGAAGCTTTCTTT. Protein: CASSSRGQGAQAEAFF. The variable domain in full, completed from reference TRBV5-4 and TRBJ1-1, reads ETGVTQSPTHLIKTRGQQVTLRCSSQSGHNTVSWYQQALGQGPQFIFQYYREEENGRGNFPPRFSGLQFPNYSSELNVNALELDDSALYLCASSSRGQGAQAEAFFGQGTRLTVV.

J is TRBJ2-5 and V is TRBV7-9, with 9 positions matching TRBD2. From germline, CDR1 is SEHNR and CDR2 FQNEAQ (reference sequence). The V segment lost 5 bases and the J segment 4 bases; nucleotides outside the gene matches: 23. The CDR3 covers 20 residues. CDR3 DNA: TGTGCCAGCAGCAAAACTCAGACCTGGTCGGCGGGAGGGAAAATAGAGACCCAGTACTTC. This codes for CASSKTQTWSAGGKIETQYF.

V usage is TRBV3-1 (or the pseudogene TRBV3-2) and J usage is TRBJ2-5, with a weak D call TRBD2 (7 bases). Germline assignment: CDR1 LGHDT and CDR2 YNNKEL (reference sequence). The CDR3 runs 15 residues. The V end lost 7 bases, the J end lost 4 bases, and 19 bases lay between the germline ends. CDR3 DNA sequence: TGTGCCAGCACCTCACAAAGGGGGGGGCGAGAGACCCAGTACTTC. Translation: CASTSQRGGRETQYF.

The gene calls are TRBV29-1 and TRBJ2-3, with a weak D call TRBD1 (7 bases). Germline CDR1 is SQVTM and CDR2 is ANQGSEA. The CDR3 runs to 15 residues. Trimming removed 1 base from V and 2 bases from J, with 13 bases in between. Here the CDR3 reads CSVEAAGQNTDTQYF. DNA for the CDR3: TGCAGCGTTGAAGCCGCGGGACAGAACACAGATACGCAGTATTTT.

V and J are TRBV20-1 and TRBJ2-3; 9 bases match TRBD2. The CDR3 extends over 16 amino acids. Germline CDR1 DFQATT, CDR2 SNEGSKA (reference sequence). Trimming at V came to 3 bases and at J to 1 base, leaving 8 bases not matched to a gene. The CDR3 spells CSASKASGEGTDTQYF. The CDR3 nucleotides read TGCAGTGCTAGTAAGGCTAGCGGGGAGGGCACAGATACGCAGTATTTT.

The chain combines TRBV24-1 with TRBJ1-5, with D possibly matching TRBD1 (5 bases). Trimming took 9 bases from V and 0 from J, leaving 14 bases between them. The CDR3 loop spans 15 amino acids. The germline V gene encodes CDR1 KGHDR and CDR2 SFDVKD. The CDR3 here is CATRGGTYSNQPQHF. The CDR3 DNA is TGTGCCACCCGGGGGGGGACTTATAGCAATCAGCCCCAGCATTTT.

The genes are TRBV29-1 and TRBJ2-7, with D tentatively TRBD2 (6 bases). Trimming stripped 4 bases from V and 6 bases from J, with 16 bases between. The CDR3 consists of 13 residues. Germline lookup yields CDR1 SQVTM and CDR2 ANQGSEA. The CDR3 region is CSVGPQGGLEQYF. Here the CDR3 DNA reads TGCAGCGTTGGGCCGCAGGGAGGACTCGAGCAGTACTTC.

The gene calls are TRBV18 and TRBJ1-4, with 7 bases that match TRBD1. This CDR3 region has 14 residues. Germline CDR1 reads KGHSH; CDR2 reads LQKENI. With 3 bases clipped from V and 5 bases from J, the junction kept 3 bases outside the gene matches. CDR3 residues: CASSPGQPNEKLFF. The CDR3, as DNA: TGTGCCAGCTCACCGGGACAGCCGAATGAAAAACTGTTTTTT.

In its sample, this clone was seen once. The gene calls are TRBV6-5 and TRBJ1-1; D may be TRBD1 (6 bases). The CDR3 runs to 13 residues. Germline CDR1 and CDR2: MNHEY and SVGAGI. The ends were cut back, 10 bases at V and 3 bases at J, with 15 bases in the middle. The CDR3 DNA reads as TGTGCCACTCTTGGGGCAGGGGACACTGAAGCTTTCTTT. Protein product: CATLGAGDTEAFF.

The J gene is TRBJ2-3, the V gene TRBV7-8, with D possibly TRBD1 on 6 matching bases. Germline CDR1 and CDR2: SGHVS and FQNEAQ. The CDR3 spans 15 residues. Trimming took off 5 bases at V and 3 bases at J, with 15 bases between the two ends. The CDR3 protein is CASSQTGGRTDTQYF. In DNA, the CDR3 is TGTGCCAGCAGCCAGACAGGCGGACGAACAGATACGCAGTATTTT.

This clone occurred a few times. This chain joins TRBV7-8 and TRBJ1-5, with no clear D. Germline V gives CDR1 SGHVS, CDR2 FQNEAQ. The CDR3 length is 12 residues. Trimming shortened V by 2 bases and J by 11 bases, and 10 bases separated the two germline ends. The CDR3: CASSLHQTAQHF. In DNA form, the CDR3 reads TGTGCCAGCAGCTTACACCAAACGGCCCAGCATTTT. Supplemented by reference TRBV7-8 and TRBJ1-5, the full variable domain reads GAGVSQSPRYKVAKRGQDVALRCDPISGHVSLFWYQQALGQGPEFLTYFQNEAQLDKSGLPSDRFFAERPEGSVSTLKIQRTQQEDSAVYLCASSLHQTAQHFGDGTRLSIL.

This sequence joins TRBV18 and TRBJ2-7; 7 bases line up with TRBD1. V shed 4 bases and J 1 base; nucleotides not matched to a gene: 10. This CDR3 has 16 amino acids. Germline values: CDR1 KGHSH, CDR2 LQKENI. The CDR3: CASSRYRDSLSYEQYF. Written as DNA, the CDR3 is TGTGCCAGCTCACGTTACCGGGACAGCTTGTCCTACGAGCAGTACTTC.

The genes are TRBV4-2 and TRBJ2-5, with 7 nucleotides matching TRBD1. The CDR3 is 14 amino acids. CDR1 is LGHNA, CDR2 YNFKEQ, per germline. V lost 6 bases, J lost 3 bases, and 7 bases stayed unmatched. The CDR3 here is CASSGQAPKETQYF. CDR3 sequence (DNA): TGTGCCAGCAGTGGACAGGCCCCCAAAGAGACCCAGTACTTC.

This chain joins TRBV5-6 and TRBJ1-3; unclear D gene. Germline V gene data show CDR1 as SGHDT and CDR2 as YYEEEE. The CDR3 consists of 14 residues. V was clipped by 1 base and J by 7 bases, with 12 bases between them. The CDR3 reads CASSLLSGLNTIYF. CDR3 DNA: TGTGCCAGCAGCTTGTTGAGTGGGCTCAACACCATATATTTT.

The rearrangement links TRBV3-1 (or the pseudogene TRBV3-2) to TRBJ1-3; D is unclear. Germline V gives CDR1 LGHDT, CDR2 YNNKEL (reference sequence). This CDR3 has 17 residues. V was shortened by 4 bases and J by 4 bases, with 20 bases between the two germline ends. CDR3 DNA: TGTGCCAGCAGCCTAACCATACCCGCGGGTGGGGGAAACACCATATATTTT. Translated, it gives CASSLTIPAGGGNTIYF.

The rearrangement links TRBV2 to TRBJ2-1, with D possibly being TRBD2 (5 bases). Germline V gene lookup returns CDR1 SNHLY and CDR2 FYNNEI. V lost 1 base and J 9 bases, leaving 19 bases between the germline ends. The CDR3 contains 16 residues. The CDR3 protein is CASSEGGLAGSGEQFF. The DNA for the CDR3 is TGTGCCAGCAGTGAAGGTGGGCTAGCCGGGTCTGGTGAGCAGTTCTTC.

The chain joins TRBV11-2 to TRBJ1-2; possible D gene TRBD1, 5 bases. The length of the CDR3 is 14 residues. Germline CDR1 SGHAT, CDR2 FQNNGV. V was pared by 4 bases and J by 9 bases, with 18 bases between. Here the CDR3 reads CASSSRLGGRRYTF. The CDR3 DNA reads TGTGCCAGCAGCTCGCGGTTGGGGGGAAGGCGCTACACCTTC.

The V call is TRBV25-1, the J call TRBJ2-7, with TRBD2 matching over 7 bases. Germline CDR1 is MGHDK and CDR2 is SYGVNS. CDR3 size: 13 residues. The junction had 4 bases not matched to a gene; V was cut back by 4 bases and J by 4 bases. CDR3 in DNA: TGTGCCAGCAGTGTAGGTAGCGGGTACGAGCAGTACTTC. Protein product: CASSVGSGYEQYF.

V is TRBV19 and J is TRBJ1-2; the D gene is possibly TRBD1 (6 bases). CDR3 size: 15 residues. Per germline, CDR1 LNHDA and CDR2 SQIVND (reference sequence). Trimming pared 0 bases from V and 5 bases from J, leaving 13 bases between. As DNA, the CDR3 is TGTGCCAGTAGTATAGAGGGGGCCAGAGCTTATGGCTACACCTTC. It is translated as CASSIEGARAYGYTF.

CDR3 region: CASSRLQGETTEAFF. DNA for the CDR3: TGTGCCAGCTCACGACTACAGGGGGAAACGACTGAAGCTTTCTTT. The rearrangement joins TRBV18 to TRBJ1-1; 8 positions agree with TRBD1. The germline V gene encodes CDR1 KGHSH and CDR2 LQKENI. The CDR3 consists of 15 residues. V lost 4 bases, J lost 5 bases, and 9 bases stayed unmatched.